The clone carrying this T cell receptor (beta chain) was picked up one time. TCRdb analysed the 5' RACE reads with MiXCR anew, one entry per CDR3 protein. The data show 85,000 to 100,000 distinct CDR3 sequences, approximately 11% seen once. Germline CDR1 reads SQVTM; CDR2 reads ANQGSEA. Trimming removed 5 bases from V and 2 bases from J; junction bases left unmatched: 3. This CDR3 region has 14 residues. This entry is derived from a study of early T cells in non-severe SARS-CoV-2 infection. As for the study in general: Chains from this unsorted whole-blood bulk RNA could not be paired.

The sample taken for sequencing was whole blood. The V call is TRBV29-1, the J call TRBJ1-4; 9 nucleotides match TRBD1. This TCR came from an adult who was a healthcare worker with PCR-confirmed SARS-CoV-2 infection or an uninfected control (not recorded which). The CDR3: CSVLTGGTNEKLFF. In DNA form, the CDR3 reads TGCAGCGTTCTAACAGGGGGCACTAATGAAAAACTGTTTTTT.